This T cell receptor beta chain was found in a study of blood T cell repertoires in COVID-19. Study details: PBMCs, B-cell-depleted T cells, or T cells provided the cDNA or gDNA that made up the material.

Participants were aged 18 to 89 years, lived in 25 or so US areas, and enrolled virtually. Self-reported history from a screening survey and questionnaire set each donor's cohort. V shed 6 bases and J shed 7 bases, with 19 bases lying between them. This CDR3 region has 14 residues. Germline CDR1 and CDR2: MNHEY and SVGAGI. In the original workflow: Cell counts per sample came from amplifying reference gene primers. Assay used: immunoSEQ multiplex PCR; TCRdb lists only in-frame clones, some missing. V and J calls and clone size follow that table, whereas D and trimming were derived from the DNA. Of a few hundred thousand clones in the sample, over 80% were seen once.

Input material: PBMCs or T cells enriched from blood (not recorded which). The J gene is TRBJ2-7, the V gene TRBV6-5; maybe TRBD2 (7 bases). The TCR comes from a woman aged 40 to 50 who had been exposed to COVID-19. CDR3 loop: CASSRGGESGEQYF. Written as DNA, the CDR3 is TGTGCCAGCAGCCGAGGGGGGGAATCGGGAGAGCAGTACTTC.